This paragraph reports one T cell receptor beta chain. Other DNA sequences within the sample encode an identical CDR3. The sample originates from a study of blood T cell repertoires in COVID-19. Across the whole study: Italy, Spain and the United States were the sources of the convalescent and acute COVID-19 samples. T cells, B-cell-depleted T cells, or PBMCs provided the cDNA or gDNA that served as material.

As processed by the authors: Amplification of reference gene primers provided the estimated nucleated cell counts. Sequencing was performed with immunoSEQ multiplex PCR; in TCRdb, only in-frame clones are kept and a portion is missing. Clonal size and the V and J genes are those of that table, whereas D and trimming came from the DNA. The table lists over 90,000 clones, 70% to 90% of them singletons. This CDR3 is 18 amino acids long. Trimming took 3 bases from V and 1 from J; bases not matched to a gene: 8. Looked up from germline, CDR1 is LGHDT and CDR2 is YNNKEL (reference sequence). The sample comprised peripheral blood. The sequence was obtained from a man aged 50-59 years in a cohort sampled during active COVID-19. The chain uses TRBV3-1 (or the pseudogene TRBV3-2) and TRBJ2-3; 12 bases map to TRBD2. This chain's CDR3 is CASSQDRLAGGRTDTQYF. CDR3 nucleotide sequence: TGTGCCAGCAGCCAGGACCGCCTAGCGGGGGGGCGCACAGATACGCAGTATTTT.